This TCR beta chain originates from a study of T cell repertoires in cytomegalovirus infection (dated by TCRdb to about 2019). As for the study more broadly: Alongside well-studied HLA-B-restricted epitopes, the peptide stimulations were aimed at recently identified HLA-C-restricted CMV epitopes, whose presentation resists viral immunomodulation. The HLA type of each donor mattered for the analysis, because public TCR beta signatures pointed to carriage of CMV infection along with the matching HLA type. General conclusions and limits of the study: The ex vivo response was dominated by HLA-C-restricted CMV-specific TCR beta clonotypes, and the single most frequent clonotype in two of eight donors was supplied by these HLA-C-restricted clonotypes. In both this cohort and an independent cohort of some 350 donors, the cumulative frequency of public TCR beta family members distinguished carriers of CMV infection plus the relevant HLA type.

TCRdb lists the instrument as Illumina HiSeq 1500. Starting from the raw public reads, TCRdb applied fastp trimming at Q25, assembled clones with MiXCR and retained in-frame beta chains. Here each entry gathers all rows of one CDR3 protein and keeps the most common genes and DNA. Counted in this sample were 700,000 to 850,000 distinct CDR3 sequences; 32% of them appeared once. Clones ranked in the top ten supply about an eighth of the sample. Including the terminal cysteine and valine, the CDR3 comprises 13 residues. Left in the record is the CDR3 DNA by itself, 39 bases read in frame from the first base. V lost 5 bases and J lost 4 bases; the stretch between them is 12 bases long. The germline V gene sets CDR1 to SGHVS and CDR2 to FQNEAQ. The meaning of the sample's treatment or condition label: in vitro stimulation with specific CMV peptide epitopes to enrich CMV-specific T cells. This clonotype was seen repeatedly, ten times or more. Its target antigen remains unknown. Base-call qualities are not available, and no considerably larger clone is one nucleotide away.

The source is a human donor in good health (CMV status not recorded). Some clones in this sample may be carry-over from other donors' samples. Sample: cultured CD8+ T cells from PBMCs, taken from culture after CMV antigen stimulation. The receptor chain draws on TRBV7-8 and TRBJ2-7; TRBD2 could be the D gene, as 5 bases match. The CDR3 in this case is CASSLRTVYEQYV. DNA sequence: TGTGCCAGCAGCCTACGGACTGTATACGAGCAGTACGTC.